These T cell receptor beta chains were read from a single sample in a study of shared clonotypes between healthy human individuals. Repertoires were generated with immunoSEQ multiplex PCR, while TCRdb's copy carries only in-frame clones and drops some. This sample carries more than 500,000 clones, 85% to 95% of them seen once, and the ten largest clones take 0.095% to 0.14%. The sample consisted of naive CD8+ T cells sorted from blood. These receptor sequences come from a woman in her thirties in good health. Both conserved end residues are part of each CDR3. Each record gives: V gene, D gene, J gene, clone size, CDR3 DNA, CDR3 protein. D genes are given only for firm matches. Clone sizes are given selectively: once, few, many, or a class where the clone is expanded.

V: TRBV15; D: .; J: TRBJ2-1; size: .; DNA: TGTGCCACCAGCAGAGAGCAGAGTGAGCAGTTCTTC; CDR3: CATSREQSEQFF
V: TRBV14; D: .; J: TRBJ1-2; size: .; DNA: TGTGCCAGCAGCCAAGACACCTACTATGGCTACACCTTC; CDR3: CASSQDTYYGYTF
V: TRBV27; D: .; J: TRBJ2-7; size: .; DNA: TGTGCCAGCAGTTTGACAGGAATCGAGCAGTACTTC; CDR3: CASSLTGIEQYF
V: TRBV19; D: .; J: TRBJ1-5; size: .; DNA: TGTGCCAGTAGTATAACCCCCTATAGCAATCAGCCCCAGCATTTT; CDR3: CASSITPYSNQPQHF
V: TRBV7-7; D: .; J: TRBJ2-7; size: .; DNA: TGTGCCAGCAGCTTAGGCACCGCCTACGAGCAGTACTTC; CDR3: CASSLGTAYEQYF
V: TRBV5-4; D: TRBD1; J: TRBJ1-3; size: .; DNA: TGTGCCAGCAAGACAGGGGATGGAAACACCATATATTTT; CDR3: CASKTGDGNTIYF
V: TRBV6-5; D: .; J: TRBJ1-1; size: few; DNA: TGTGCCAGCAGTTACTCGGCGACACTTGAAGCTTTCTTT; CDR3: CASSYSATLEAFF
V: TRBV29-1; D: .; J: TRBJ1-2; size: once; DNA: TGCAGCGTTGAAGTTGAGAGGATTGGCTATGGCTACACCTTC; CDR3: CSVEVERIGYGYTF
V: TRBV4-1; D: .; J: TRBJ2-7; size: .; DNA: TGCGCCAGCAGCCAAGAGCAAGCCACAGGGCCCTACGAGCAGTACTTC; CDR3: CASSQEQATGPYEQYF
V: TRBV5-1; D: .; J: TRBJ2-7; size: .; DNA: TGCGCCAGCAGCCCGACGGGGACCTACGAGCAGTACTTC; CDR3: CASSPTGTYEQYF
V: TRBV19; D: TRBD2; J: TRBJ2-7; size: .; DNA: TGTGCCAGTAGCCAAGGACTAGCGGGACTCTACGAGCAGTACTTC; CDR3: CASSQGLAGLYEQYF
V: TRBV5-8; D: TRBD1; J: TRBJ2-7; size: .; DNA: TGTGCCAGCAGACACAGGGGATCCTACGAGCAGTACTTC; CDR3: CASRHRGSYEQYF
V: TRBV2; D: .; J: TRBJ2-1; size: .; DNA: TGTGCCAGCAGCGAAGGGTCGGGTATGAATGAGCAGTTCTTC; CDR3: CASSEGSGMNEQFF
V: TRBV2; D: TRBD1; J: TRBJ2-7; size: once; DNA: TGTGCCAGCAGTGAAGCAGTGGGACAGGTTGGAGGCAAGCAGTACTTC; CDR3: CASSEAVGQVGGKQYF
V: TRBV27; D: TRBD2; J: TRBJ2-7; size: .; DNA: TGTGCCAGCAGTTTAGCTAGCGGGAGGTACGAGCAGTACTTC; CDR3: CASSLASGRYEQYF
V: TRBV28; D: TRBD1; J: TRBJ2-5; size: once; DNA: TGTGCCAGCAGTTCTCGGACAGGGACAAACCAAGAGACCCAGTACTTC; CDR3: CASSSRTGTNQETQYF
V: TRBV7-2; D: .; J: TRBJ2-7; size: .; DNA: TGTGCCAGCAGCCTCATCGGGATGTCCTACGAGCAGTACTTC; CDR3: CASSLIGMSYEQYF
V: TRBV28; D: .; J: TRBJ1-3; size: .; DNA: TGTGCCAGCAGTTTTTTGTTCGGTTTGTCCGACGCGGCTGGAAACACCATATATTTT; CDR3: CASSFLFGLSDAAGNTIYF
V: TRBV5-1; D: TRBD1; J: TRBJ1-4; size: .; DNA: TGCGCCAAAGGCCGGGACAGGGGACCTTCGGCTAATGAAAAACTGTTTTTT; CDR3: CAKGRDRGPSANEKLFF
V: TRBV28; D: TRBD2; J: TRBJ2-7; size: .; DNA: TGTGCCAGCAGTTTGACGGGAGGGCCGCTCGAGCAGTACTTC; CDR3: CASSLTGGPLEQYF
V: TRBV7-9; D: .; J: TRBJ1-1; size: .; DNA: TGTGCCAGCAGCTTAGCTAACAGAAAGAGTGAAGCTTTCTTT; CDR3: CASSLANRKSEAFF
V: TRBV10-1; D: .; J: TRBJ2-7; size: .; DNA: TGCGCCAGCAGTGAAATAGGACATTACGAGCAGTACTTC; CDR3: CASSEIGHYEQYF
V: TRBV2; D: TRBD1; J: TRBJ2-7; size: .; DNA: TGTGCCAGCAGTGGGGACAGCTACGAGCAGTACTTC; CDR3: CASSGDSYEQYF
V: TRBV6-1; D: .; J: TRBJ2-7; size: .; DNA: TGTGCCAGCAGTGAGGGCTCCGAGCAGTACTTC; CDR3: CASSEGSEQYF
V: TRBV6-5; D: TRBD1; J: TRBJ2-7; size: .; DNA: TGTGCCAGCAGCATAGGGACAGACTACGAGCAGTACTTC; CDR3: CASSIGTDYEQYF
V: TRBV19; D: TRBD2; J: TRBJ2-1; size: .; DNA: TGTGCCAGTAGTATCGGGAGGAGCTCCTACAATGAGCAGTTCTTC; CDR3: CASSIGRSSYNEQFF
V: TRBV6-4; D: TRBD2; J: TRBJ2-3; size: .; DNA: TGTGCCAGCAGCAGACTAGCGGGAGGACCTTGGGGAGGAGATACGCAGTATTTT; CDR3: CASSRLAGGPWGGDTQYF
V: TRBV19; D: .; J: TRBJ1-1; size: .; DNA: TGTGCCAGTAGTATAGCTCCGGGTCCTAACACTGAAGCTTTCTTT; CDR3: CASSIAPGPNTEAFF
V: TRBV27; D: TRBD2; J: TRBJ2-1; size: .; DNA: TGTGCCAGCAGTTCAGGACTAGCGAGGAATGAGCAGTTCTTC; CDR3: CASSSGLARNEQFF
V: TRBV27; D: .; J: TRBJ1-1; size: .; DNA: TGTGCCAGCAGTTTATCCGGACGGGACGGAGTGATCACTGAAGCTTTCTTT; CDR3: CASSLSGRDGVITEAFF
V: TRBV5-6; D: .; J: TRBJ1-1; size: .; DNA: TGTGCCAGCAGCTTGGCCTCACGTGGAGGGAGTGAAGCTTTCTTT; CDR3: CASSLASRGGSEAFF
V: TRBV4-1; D: TRBD2; J: TRBJ2-2; size: .; DNA: TGCGCCAGCAGCTCTGGCTTTACTAGCGGGAGGGCCCCCGGGGAGCTGTTTTTT; CDR3: CASSSGFTSGRAPGELFF
V: TRBV19; D: .; J: TRBJ1-2; size: .; DNA: TGTGCCAGTAGTCCGACGGGAGCTAACTATGGCTACACCTTC; CDR3: CASSPTGANYGYTF
V: TRBV10-3; D: TRBD2; J: TRBJ2-1; size: .; DNA: TGTGCCATCAGTGAGAACCAGCGGGGATTGGGATCCTACAATGAGCAGTTCTTC; CDR3: CAISENQRGLGSYNEQFF
V: TRBV15; D: TRBD1; J: TRBJ2-3; size: .; DNA: TGTGCCACCAGCAGGAACGACAGGGGGCCCCCAGATACGCAGTATTTT; CDR3: CATSRNDRGPPDTQYF
V: TRBV28; D: TRBD1; J: TRBJ1-1; size: .; DNA: TGTGCCAGCAGTTTATCCCTTGACAGGGGGGGGAACACTGAAGCTTTCTTT; CDR3: CASSLSLDRGGNTEAFF
V: TRBV19; D: .; J: TRBJ2-7; size: .; DNA: TGTGCCAGTAGTCCCGTGCAGGGGGGGTTCTACGAGCAGTACTTC; CDR3: CASSPVQGGFYEQYF
V: TRBV6-1; D: .; J: TRBJ2-7; size: .; DNA: TGTGCCAGCAGTGAATACATCTACGAGCAGTACTTC; CDR3: CASSEYIYEQYF
V: TRBV27; D: TRBD1; J: TRBJ1-1; size: .; DNA: TGTGCCAGCAGTATAGGACAGGGGGGGAACACTGAAGCTTTCTTT; CDR3: CASSIGQGGNTEAFF
V: TRBV13; D: TRBD1; J: TRBJ1-2; size: .; DNA: TGTGCCAGCAGCCGTCCGGCGATGGGACAGCCTTTGGCTGGCTACACCTTC; CDR3: CASSRPAMGQPLAGYTF
V: TRBV5-1; D: .; J: TRBJ2-6; size: .; DNA: TGCGCCAGCAGCCCGAGGCGAGACCTCGTCTCTGGGGCCAACGTCCTGACTTTC; CDR3: CASSPRRDLVSGANVLTF
V: TRBV28; D: TRBD1; J: TRBJ1-5; size: .; DNA: TGTGCCAGCAGTTGGCAGGGGGCTTGTCAGCCCCAGCATTTT; CDR3: CASSWQGACQPQHF
V: TRBV5-6; D: .; J: TRBJ2-2; size: .; DNA: TGTGCCAGCAGCCCGGGACCCACCGGGGAGCTGTTTTTT; CDR3: CASSPGPTGELFF
V: TRBV28; D: .; J: TRBJ1-3; size: .; DNA: TGTGCCAGCCGACGTTTAGGGTCAGGAAACACCATATATTTT; CDR3: CASRRLGSGNTIYF
V: TRBV27; D: .; J: TRBJ2-6; size: .; DNA: TGTGCCAGCAGTTTATGGGCAGGGAAAAGCTCTGGGGCCAACGTCCTGACTTTC; CDR3: CASSLWAGKSSGANVLTF
V: TRBV27; D: .; J: TRBJ2-3; size: .; DNA: TGTGCCAGCAGGATCATGAGGGCTGACAGAACGCAGTATTTT; CDR3: CASRIMRADRTQYF
V: TRBV29-1; D: TRBD2; J: TRBJ2-1; size: .; DNA: TGCAGCGTTGAAGGTGAGGCTAGCGGGAGGTTCTACAATGAGCAGTTCTTC; CDR3: CSVEGEASGRFYNEQFF
V: TRBV6-1; D: .; J: TRBJ1-1; size: .; DNA: TGTGCCAGCAGTGAAGGAAGGCTGTTCTTT; CDR3: CASSEGRLFF
V: TRBV2; D: .; J: TRBJ2-5; size: .; DNA: TGTGCCAGCAGTGAAAACGGGGAATCGGGAAAGACCCAGTACTTC; CDR3: CASSENGESGKTQYF
V: TRBV2; D: .; J: TRBJ2-7; size: .; DNA: TGTGCCAGCAGTGTATCTGGGGGTACCTACGAGCAGTACTTC; CDR3: CASSVSGGTYEQYF
V: TRBV7-8; D: .; J: TRBJ2-5; size: .; DNA: TGTGCCAGCAGCTCCGGGGACTCTCAAGAGACCCAGTACTTC; CDR3: CASSSGDSQETQYF
V: TRBV6-1; D: TRBD1; J: TRBJ1-3; size: .; DNA: TGTGCCAGCAGGGGCGACAGGGCTGGAAACACCATATATTTT; CDR3: CASRGDRAGNTIYF
V: TRBV13; D: TRBD2; J: TRBJ2-3; size: .; DNA: TGTGCCAGCAGCTCCCGACTAGCGGGAGGCACAGATACGCAGTATTTT; CDR3: CASSSRLAGGTDTQYF
V: TRBV7-9; D: .; J: TRBJ2-7; size: once; DNA: TGTGCCAGCAGTCAGGTAGGAGACCACGAGCAGTACTTC; CDR3: CASSQVGDHEQYF
V: TRBV7-6; D: .; J: TRBJ2-7; size: .; DNA: TGTGCCAGCAGCTTAGGGGGTTCTCGCGAGCAGTACTTC; CDR3: CASSLGGSREQYF